This is a list of T cell receptor beta chains from one sample in a study of regulatory T cells in long-lasting Graves disease. In TCRdb, the multiplex PCR reads were re-called with MiXCR into one record per CDR3 protein. The sample holds hundreds of thousands of distinct CDR3 sequences, 15% to 17% seen once. Sequenced here: peripheral blood mononuclear cells (PBMCs), sampled at new diagnosis, from a patient treated with antithyroid drugs. The origin of the receptors is a female donor with Graves disease. The CDR3 runs from the conserved cysteine through the conserved F or W. The order of the fields is J gene, clone size, V gene, D gene, CDR3 protein, CDR3 DNA. A D gene is named only where the DNA matches it firmly. Clone size is given for some rows only: seen once, a few or many times, or a class if the clone is expanded.

TRBJ2-1	NA	TRBV29-1	TRBD2	CSVEGGSQNEQFF	TGCAGCGTTGAGGGGGGGAGCCAGAATGAGCAGTTCTTC
TRBJ2-1	NA	TRBV10-3	TRBD2	CASSVGAGGYNEQFF	TGTGCCAGCAGTGTTGGAGCGGGGGGTTACAATGAGCAGTTCTTC
TRBJ2-7	many	TRBV5-1	NA	CASRWALDNSYEQYF	TGCGCCAGCCGATGGGCCCTCGACAACTCCTACGAGCAGTACTTC
TRBJ1-1	many	TRBV27	NA	CASSPDRYQIGPEAFF	TGTGCCAGCAGTCCCGATAGGTATCAGATCGGGCCTGAAGCTTTCTTT
TRBJ2-3	NA	TRBV28	NA	CASSSSTQYF	TGTGCCAGCAGTTCTAGTACGCAGTATTTT
TRBJ2-2	many	TRBV6-5	NA	CASSSIPAGGELFF	TGTGCCAGCAGTTCGATCCCCGCCGGCGGGGAGCTGTTTTTT
TRBJ1-2	NA	TRBV9	NA	CASSVFSGGGPNYGYTF	TGTGCCAGCAGCGTATTTTCGGGAGGGGGACCTAACTATGGCTACACCTTC
TRBJ2-7	NA	TRBV27	NA	CASSLTGKNSYEQYF	TGTGCCAGCAGTTTGACTGGTAAGAACTCCTACGAGCAGTACTTC
TRBJ2-5	few	TRBV6-1	NA	CASTRDDQETQHF	TGTGCCAGCACTCGGGACGACCAAGAGACCCAGCACTTC
TRBJ2-7	many	TRBV27	NA	CASSQGREQYF	TGTGCCAGCAGCCAGGGTAGGGAGCAGTACTTC
TRBJ2-3	many	TRBV24-1	NA	CATSESITDTQYF	TGTGCCACCAGTGAATCTATCACAGATACGCAGTATTTT
TRBJ2-7	many	TRBV12-3/TRBV12-4	NA	CASSLSGRVPYEQYF	TGTGCCAGCAGTTTATCCGGCAGAGTACCGTACGAGCAGTACTTC
TRBJ1-2	many	TRBV7-9	NA	CASSSERLHGYTF	TGTGCCAGCAGCTCTGAAAGGTTACATGGCTACACCTTC
TRBJ2-7	many	TRBV27	NA	CASSGPSYEQYF	TGTGCCAGCTCGGGACCTTCCTACGAGCAGTACTTC
TRBJ2-7	many	TRBV27	TRBD2	CASSSRLAGDEQYF	TGTGCCAGCAGTTCGAGACTAGCGGGAGACGAGCAGTACTTC
TRBJ1-1	NA	TRBV20-1	TRBD1	CSASSHQGASTEAFF	TGCAGTGCTAGTAGCCATCAGGGGGCAAGCACTGAAGCTTTCTTT
TRBJ1-2	many	TRBV29-1	NA	CSAGGTSYGYTF	TGCAGCGCCGGGGGAACCAGCTATGGCTACACCTTC
TRBJ2-3	many	TRBV20-1	TRBD2	CSASGGTSGSLSTDTQYF	TGCAGTGCTAGCGGGGGGACTAGCGGGAGTTTGAGCACAGATACGCAGTATTTT
TRBJ1-5	many	TRBV6-1	NA	CASSENLLVPLNQPQHF	TGTGCCAGCAGTGAGAACCTATTAGTGCCTCTGAATCAGCCCCAGCATTTT
TRBJ2-3	many	TRBV7-3	TRBD2	CASSLMVTSGLDTQYF	TGTGCCAGCAGCTTAATGGTGACTAGCGGATTAGATACGCAGTATTTT
TRBJ1-2	many	TRBV12-3/TRBV12-4	TRBD1	CASRHRDSFGYTF	TGTGCCAGCAGACACCGGGACAGTTTCGGCTACACCTTC
TRBJ1-1	few	TRBV10-1	NA	CASNRARWNTEAFF	TGCGCCAGCAACAGAGCGAGGTGGAACACTGAAGCTTTCTTT
TRBJ2-7	many	TRBV28	TRBD1	CASGLQGAQYF	TGTGCCAGCGGATTACAGGGGGCGCAGTACTTC
TRBJ1-1	NA	TRBV28	NA	CASSFLESEAFF	NA
TRBJ1-5	few	TRBV10-3	NA	CAISESRTGNQPQHF	TGTGCCATCAGTGAATCGAGGACGGGCAATCAGCCCCAGCATTTT
TRBJ2-1	few	TRBV15	NA	CASSRDGGGSTYNEQFF	TGTGCCTCCAGCAGAGATGGGGGGGGCAGTACCTACAATGAGCAGTTCTTC
TRBJ2-3	many	TRBV12-3/TRBV12-4	TRBD2	CASSPRTSGGASDTQYF	TGTGCCAGCAGTCCGAGGACTAGCGGGGGGGCCTCAGATACGCAGTATTTT
TRBJ1-2	many	TRBV15	NA	CATSRPDWGYGYTF	TGTGCCACCAGCAGACCCGACTGGGGCTATGGCTACACCTTC
TRBJ1-5	NA	TRBV18	NA	CASSPTSSNQPQHF	TGTGCCAGCTCCCCGACATCTAGCAATCAGCCCCAGCATTTT
TRBJ2-5	many	TRBV7-6	NA	CASSFGLAETQYF	TGTGCCAGCAGCTTTGGGCTAGCCGAGACCCAGTACTTC
TRBJ2-3	many	TRBV12-3/TRBV12-4	NA	CASSPLTSSSTDTQYF	TGTGCCAGCAGTCCTCTGACTTCTAGCAGCACAGATACGCAGTATTTT
TRBJ2-2	many	TRBV28	TRBD2	CASSLRTSGRWVNTGELFF	TGTGCCAGCAGTTTACGGACTAGCGGGAGATGGGTAAACACCGGGGAGCTGTTTTTT
TRBJ2-1	many	TRBV7-2	NA	CASSLPLGLLEGFFTNEQFF	TGTGCCAGCAGCTTACCACTGGGCCTTCTTGAGGGGTTTTTTACGAATGAGCAGTTCTTC
TRBJ1-1	many	TRBV7-2	NA	CASSFSQGATEAFF	TGTGCCAGCAGCTTTAGCCAGGGAGCCACTGAAGCTTTCTTT
TRBJ2-7	many	TRBV10-3	TRBD1	CAISEDRGPYEQYF	TGTGCCATCAGTGAGGACAGGGGACCCTACGAGCAGTACTTC
TRBJ2-3	NA	TRBV6-4	TRBD1	CASSRGQGETDTQYF	TGTGCCAGCAGTCGCGGACAGGGGGAGACAGATACGCAGTATTTT
TRBJ2-7	many	TRBV20-1	TRBD2	CSARAGGGRSYEQYF	TGCAGTGCTAGAGCTGGCGGGGGGCGCTCCTACGAGCAGTACTTC
TRBJ2-5	NA	TRBV4-3	NA	CASSQDIQETQYF	TGCGCCAGCAGCCAAGATATTCAAGAGACCCAGTACTTC
TRBJ2-1	many	TRBV5-1	NA	CASSERTVYNEQFF	TGCGCCAGCAGTGAAAGGACAGTTTACAATGAGCAGTTCTTC
TRBJ1-2	few	TRBV6-1	NA	CASQQGWGNYGYTF	TGTGCCAGTCAACAGGGCTGGGGTAACTATGGCTACACCTTC
TRBJ2-1	NA	TRBV19	TRBD2	CASSMDWDYLGGYNEQFF	TGTGCCAGTAGTATGGACTGGGACTATCTTGGGGGATACAATGAGCAGTTCTTC
TRBJ2-2	many	TRBV12-3/TRBV12-4	NA	CASSATTELNTGELFF	TGTGCCAGCTCGGCAACGACAGAGCTGAACACCGGGGAGCTGTTTTTT
TRBJ1-1	many	TRBV12-3/TRBV12-4	NA	CASSLAGVAEAFF	TGTGCCAGCAGTTTGGCAGGGGTCGCTGAAGCTTTCTTT
TRBJ1-2	many	TRBV28	NA	CASRGAGTDLSGTF	TGTGCCAGCAGGGGAGCCGGGACGGACCTCTCGGGCACCTTC
TRBJ2-1	many	TRBV7-3	NA	CASSPTAGQDYSYNEQFF	TGTGCCAGCAGCCCCACGGCAGGACAGGACTACTCCTACAATGAGCAGTTCTTC
TRBJ2-1	many	TRBV7-2	TRBD2	CASSLRLAVSMEQFF	TGTGCCAGCAGCCTCAGACTAGCGGTTAGTATGGAGCAGTTCTTC
TRBJ2-1	many	TRBV5-1	TRBD2	CASSLEVGGRAYNEQFF	TGCGCCAGCAGCTTGGAAGTGGGCGGGAGGGCCTACAATGAGCAGTTCTTC
TRBJ1-1	many	TRBV12-3/TRBV12-4	NA	CASSPTTGMNTEAFF	TGTGCCAGCAGTCCAACAACAGGGATGAACACTGAAGCTTTCTTT
TRBJ2-5	NA	TRBV7-6	TRBD2	CASSLLAGVETQYF	TGTGCCAGCAGCCTACTAGCGGGGGTTGAGACCCAGTACTTC
TRBJ2-3	many	TRBV7-9	TRBD2	CASSPGLAAATDTQYF	TGTGCCAGCAGCCCAGGACTAGCGGCAGCCACAGATACGCAGTATTTT
TRBJ1-5	many	TRBV5-1	NA	CASSLSGNQPQHF	TGTGCCAGCAGCTTAAGTGGCAATCAGCCCCAGCATTTT
TRBJ2-5	NA	TRBV18	TRBD1	CASSQGAEQETQYF	TGTGCCAGCTCTCAGGGGGCAGAACAAGAGACCCAGTACTTC
TRBJ2-7	many	TRBV5-1	NA	CASSLEGRTPYEQYF	TGCGCCAGCAGCTTGGAGGGCAGGACACCCTACGAGCAGTACTTC